This TCR beta chain was obtained from a study of identical twins. cDNA molecules carried unique molecular identifiers, and template switching added a universal primer site. MiXCR, applied by TCRdb to the 5' RACE reads, yields one record per CDR3 protein. The data show around 510,000 distinct CDR3 sequences, roughly 13% seen once. Note on this clonotype: The antigen remains unidentified.

CDR1 and CDR2 from the germline V gene are SNHLY and FYNNEI. Trimming shortened V by 9 bases and J by 4 bases, and 10 bases separated the two germline ends. There are 13 residues in the CDR3. Study-wide results and limits: Low generation probability was overrepresented in out-of-frame alpha sequences shared by twins. Insertions were fewer in abundant cord blood beta clonotypes, whereas memory repertoires showed none of this pattern. The conclusions drew on cross-sectional statistical analysis instead of tracking the same donors.

Another study also made use of these data, one on yellow fever vaccine responses in identical twins.

The gene calls are TRBV2 and TRBJ2-6, with D hard to call. The sequence came from a young woman in good health. The sample consisted of CD4+ T cells sorted from blood. The CDR3 loop is CARSTGGANVLTF. The CDR3 coding sequence is TGTGCCAGATCAACTGGGGGGGCCAACGTCCTGACTTTC. Looking up the rest from reference TRBV2 and TRBJ2-6 gives the full variable domain: EPEVTQTPSHQVTQMGQEVILRCVPISNHLYFYWYRQILGQKVEFLVSFYNNEISEKSEIFDDQFSVERPDGSNFTLKIRSTKLEDSAMYFCARSTGGANVLTFGAGSRLTVL.